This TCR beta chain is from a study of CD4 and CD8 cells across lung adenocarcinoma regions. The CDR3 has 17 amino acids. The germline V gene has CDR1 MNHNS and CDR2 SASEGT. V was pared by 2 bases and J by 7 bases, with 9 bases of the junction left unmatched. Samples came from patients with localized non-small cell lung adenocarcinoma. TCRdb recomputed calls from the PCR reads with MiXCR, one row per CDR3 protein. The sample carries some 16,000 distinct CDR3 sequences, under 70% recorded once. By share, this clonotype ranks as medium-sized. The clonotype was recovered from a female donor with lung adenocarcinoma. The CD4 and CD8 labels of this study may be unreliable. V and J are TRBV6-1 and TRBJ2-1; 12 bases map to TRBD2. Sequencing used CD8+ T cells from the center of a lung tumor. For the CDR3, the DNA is TGTGCCAGCAGTGAATCGGAGCTAGCGGGGGGGGCAAATGAGCAGTTCTTC. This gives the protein CASSESELAGGANEQFF.